The 31 T cell receptor beta chains below were found in one sample sequenced in a study of OX40 agonist ivuxolimab in advanced cancers. The protocol was immunoSEQ multiplex PCR, while the TCRdb copy is restricted to in-frame clones and leaves out a portion. The table records roughly 70,000 clones, roughly 80% of them present only once. The material sequenced was CD4+ or CD8+ T cells sorted from blood, taken in a trial of the OX40 agonist ivuxolimab. These TCRs come from an adult with an advanced solid tumor such as melanoma, head and neck, liver or kidney cancer.

V usage is TRBV5-1 and J usage is TRBJ1-1, with TRBD1 as a possible D gene (6 bases). There are 14 residues in the CDR3. In germline, CDR1 is SGHRS, CDR2 YFSETQ. V was trimmed by 0 bases and J by 1 base, leaving 7 bases between them. CDR3 region: CASSLEGGNTEAFF. CDR3 nucleotides: TGCGCCAGCAGCTTGGAAGGGGGGAACACTGAAGCTTTCTTT.

The rearrangement uses TRBV5-5 and TRBJ1-5; D ambiguous. In germline, CDR1 is SGHKS, CDR2 YYEKEE (reference sequence). The ends were cut back, 3 bases at V and 4 bases at J, with 14 bases in the middle. The CDR3 is 15 amino acids. CDR3 sequence: CASSSDGLGNQPQHF. CDR3 DNA: TGTGCCAGCAGCTCCGACGGGCTAGGAAATCAGCCCCAGCATTTT.

The chain carries TRBV10-3 and TRBJ2-3, with TRBD2 identical over 8 bases. J was trimmed by 3 bases and V by 10 bases; bases with no gene match: 9. The V gene's germline CDR1 is ENHRY and CDR2 SYGVKD. There are 14 residues in the CDR3. The CDR3 DNA follows: TGTGCCACCGAGGACGGGAGGGCTACAGATACGCAGTATTTT. Encoded protein: CATEDGRATDTQYF.

To note about this clone: A read error may produce the germline difference seen at one junction end. The rearrangement links TRBV6-1 to TRBJ2-7, with TRBD2 as a possible D gene (6 bases). Looked up from germline, CDR1 is MNHNS and CDR2 is SASEGT. This CDR3 spans 14 amino acids. CDR3 nucleotide sequence: TGTGCCAGCGGTGAGGCGGGGTACACCTACGAGCAGTACTTC. It codes for CASGEAGYTYEQYF.

The rearrangement joins TRBV27 to TRBJ1-3, with D maybe TRBD1 (5 bases). Deletions cut 3 bases from V and 0 bases from J, with 12 bases between. CDR1 and CDR2 from the germline V gene are MNHEY and SMNVEV (reference sequence). CDR3 length equals 16 residues. The DNA for the CDR3 is TGTGCCAGCAGTTTCAGGGCCGGGACCTCTGGAAACACCATATATTTT. This gives the protein CASSFRAGTSGNTIYF.

The rearrangement joins TRBV10-3 to TRBJ2-1, with D perhaps given as TRBD1 or TRBD2 (5 bases each). Germline V lookup: CDR1 ENHRY, CDR2 SYGVKD. This CDR3 is 14 amino acids long. The ends were cut back, 0 bases at V and 5 bases at J, with 8 bases in the middle. In DNA, the CDR3 is TGTGCCATCAGTGAGTCGGGACGGGACAATGAGCAGTTCTTC. This gives the protein CAISESGRDNEQFF.

The chain has TRBV6-6 and TRBJ1-1; no reliable D call. The length of the CDR3 is 14 residues. Germline V gives CDR1 MNHNY, CDR2 SVGAGI (reference sequence). Trimming stripped 5 bases from V and 1 base from J, with 11 bases between. The CDR3, as DNA: TGTGCCAGCAGTACAAGGACGGGGAACACTGAAGCTTTCTTT. It specifies CASSTRTGNTEAFF.

The V call is TRBV19, the J call TRBJ1-1; D call uncertain. The germline CDR1 and CDR2 sequences are LNHDA and SQIVND (reference sequence). Trimming left V 10 bases short and J 0 bases short, with 6 bases between. There are 11 residues in the CDR3. CDR3 nucleotides: TGTGCCACGCGGTTGAACACTGAAGCTTTCTTT. It is translated as CATRLNTEAFF.

As regards this clone: The same CDR3 can be traced to other DNA sequences in this sample. The chain combines TRBV6-5 with TRBJ1-1; no reliable D call. Germline loops: CDR1 MNHEY, CDR2 SVGAGI. This CDR3 has 14 residues. The germline V and J ends were trimmed by 6 bases and 0 bases, with 11 bases remaining between them. CDR3 sequence reads: CASRKQRVNTEAFF. The CDR3 DNA reads TGTGCCAGCAGAAAGCAGAGGGTGAACACTGAAGCTTTCTTT.

In its sample, this clone was seen a few times. The chain is built from TRBV2 and TRBJ1-4; 7 bases fit TRBD1. J gave up 7 bases and V 3 bases, and 8 bases lay outside the gene matches. CDR1 and CDR2 from the germline V gene are SNHLY and FYNNEI. CDR3 length equals 15 residues. The CDR3 bases are TGTGCCAGCAGTGAGCTGGGCCAGGGGGGTGAAAAACTGTTTTTT. It codes for CASSELGQGGEKLFF.

Regarding this clone: The same CDR3 also results from other DNA sequences found in this sample. The DNA of the CDR3 is TGTGCCAGCTCACCACGGTCAGGGGGCGACTATGGCTACACCTTC. Amino acids: CASSPRSGGDYGYTF. The V gene is TRBV18, the J gene TRBJ1-2, with 8 bases identical to TRBD1. In germline, CDR1 is KGHSH, CDR2 LQKENI. The J segment lost 3 bases and the V segment lost 1 base, leaving 4 bases of the junction unmatched. The CDR3 loop spans 15 amino acids.

A few counts support this clone. V is TRBV6-1 and J is TRBJ2-2; 8 nucleotides match TRBD1. CDR3 size: 15 residues. The V gene end was trimmed by 6 bases and the J gene end by 1 base; junction bases not matched to a gene: 4. CDR1 MNHNS and CDR2 SASEGT come from the germline V gene. The CDR3 sequence is CASRKTGVNTGELFF. CDR3 nucleotides: TGTGCCAGCAGGAAGACAGGGGTGAACACCGGGGAGCTGTTTTTT.

The chain couples TRBV7-9 to TRBJ2-3; D is ambiguous. V was cut by 1 base and J by 5 bases, with 4 bases left in between. The length of the CDR3 is 12 residues. The V gene's germline CDR1 is SEHNR and CDR2 FQNEAQ (reference sequence). For the CDR3, the DNA is TGTGCCAGCAGCTTAGGTATAGATACGCAGTATTTT. This gives the protein CASSLGIDTQYF. Supplemented by reference TRBV7-9 and TRBJ2-3, the full variable domain reads DTGVSQNPRHKITKRGQNVTFRCDPISEHNRLYWYRQTLGQGPEFLTYFQNEAQLEKSRLLSDRFSAERPKGSFSTLEIQRTEQGDSAMYLCASSLGIDTQYFGPGTRLTVL.

The chain has TRBV28 and TRBJ1-4, with D perhaps TRBD1 (6 bases). V was trimmed by 2 bases and J by 8 bases, leaving 15 bases between them. The CDR3 is 15 amino acids. Germline V gene lookup returns CDR1 MDHEN and CDR2 SYDVKM. The CDR3 DNA reads as TGTGCCAGCAGTTTACTCAGGGGAACGGTGGAAAAACTGTTTTTT. It translates to CASSLLRGTVEKLFF. The whole variable domain, remainder taken from reference TRBV28 and TRBJ1-4, is DVKVTQSSRYLVKRTGEKVFLECVQDMDHENMFWYRQDPGLGLRLIYFSYDVKMKEKGDIPEGYSVSREKKERFSLILESASTNQTSMYLCASSLLRGTVEKLFFGSGTQLSVL.

This clone was detected only once. This chain links TRBV6-1 with TRBJ1-5; D is perhaps TRBD1 (5 bases). The germline V gene has CDR1 MNHNS and CDR2 SASEGT. The CDR3 loop spans 13 amino acids. V was shortened by 8 bases and J by 7 bases, with 15 bases between the two germline ends. CDR3 region: CASGQGQEQPQHF. CDR3 nucleotide sequence: TGTGCCAGCGGCCAGGGCCAGGAGCAGCCCCAGCATTTT.

J is TRBJ2-1 and V is TRBV5-4; D may be TRBD2 (7 bases). Trimming shortened V by 7 bases and J by 3 bases, and 26 bases separated the two germline ends. The germline V gene encodes CDR1 SGHNT and CDR2 YYREEE (reference sequence). The CDR3 loop spans 18 amino acids. CDR3 amino acids: CASGTRAGAYSDYNEQFF. In nucleotides, the CDR3 is TGTGCCAGCGGTACTAGGGCGGGGGCCTACTCCGACTACAATGAGCAGTTCTTC.

The V gene is TRBV18, the J gene TRBJ2-7; TRBD1 agrees at 9 bases. Germline V lookup: CDR1 KGHSH, CDR2 LQKENI. CDR3 length equals 14 residues. V lost 4 bases and J lost 3; bases outside the gene matches: 4. The CDR3 spells CASSQDRGLYEQYF. CDR3 DNA sequence: TGTGCCAGCTCACAGGACAGGGGACTCTACGAGCAGTACTTC.

The chain employs TRBV5-6 and TRBJ1-1, with D unresolved. V lost 1 base, J lost 2 bases, and 9 bases lay in between. The CDR3 runs 14 residues. Germline V gives CDR1 SGHDT, CDR2 YYEEEE. The CDR3 DNA follows: TGTGCCAGCAGCTTGATCACAAGAAACACTGAAGCTTTCTTT. Translated: CASSLITRNTEAFF.

The chain combines TRBV5-5 with TRBJ2-2; D ambiguous. Germline values: CDR1 SGHKS, CDR2 YYEKEE (reference sequence). With 0 bases removed from V and 5 bases from J, the gap between germline ends came to 5 bases. The CDR3 covers 13 residues. The CDR3 coding sequence is TGTGCCAGCAGCTTGGAAAAGACCGGGGAGCTGTTTTTT. Translated: CASSLEKTGELFF.

The rearrangement uses TRBV29-1 and TRBJ2-5; TRBD2 aligns across 16 bases. CDR1 is SQVTM and CDR2 is ANQGSEA in the germline V gene. This CDR3 is 14 amino acids long. The CDR3 DNA is TGCATCGGGACTAGCGGGGGGGCCCAAGAGACCCAGTACTTC. Its protein is CIGTSGGAQETQYF.

The J gene is TRBJ2-5, the V gene TRBV7-2; D remains ambiguous. V lost 3 bases and J lost 5, with 10 bases in between. The germline gives CDR1 SGHTA, CDR2 FQGNSA. CDR3 length equals 13 residues. The CDR3: CASSLFSAETQYF. In DNA form, the CDR3 reads TGTGCCAGCAGCTTGTTTTCCGCGGAGACCCAGTACTTC.

The chain couples TRBV2 to TRBJ2-1; D may match TRBD1 or TRBD2 (5 bases each). Trimming pared 11 bases from V and 4 bases from J, leaving 18 bases between. The CDR3 is made up of 14 amino acids. Germline V gene data show CDR1 as SNHLY and CDR2 as FYNNEI. CDR3 bases: TGTGCCGCCGCACGGGGCCGAACTTACAATGAGCAGTTCTTC. Translation: CAAARGRTYNEQFF.

This chain connects TRBV4-2 to TRBJ2-6, with D possibly TRBD2 on 7 matching bases. Trimming took off 4 bases at V and 0 bases at J, with 13 bases between the two ends. CDR3 length: 17 amino acids. The germline V gene has CDR1 LGHNA and CDR2 YNFKEQ. The CDR3 here is CASSPWGGLSGANVLTF. CDR3 DNA sequence: TGTGCCAGCAGCCCGTGGGGGGGGCTCTCTGGGGCCAACGTCCTGACTTTC.

The chain couples TRBV4-2 to TRBJ2-5, with no clear D. This CDR3 contains 14 residues. Germline CDR1 and CDR2: LGHNA and YNFKEQ. Deletions cut 0 bases from V and 1 base from J, with 6 bases between. DNA for the CDR3: TGTGCCAGCAGCCAAGAAAGAGGCCAAGAGACCCAGTACTTC. As protein: CASSQERGQETQYF.

V gene TRBV11-2 combines with J gene TRBJ1-1, with 8 bases matching TRBD1. The germline V gene has CDR1 SGHAT and CDR2 FQNNGV. The CDR3 has 14 amino acids. V was pared by 7 bases and J by 0 bases, with 4 bases of the junction left unmatched. CDR3 DNA sequence: TGTGCCAGCACCCGACAGGGGCTGAACACTGAAGCTTTCTTT. Amino acids: CASTRQGLNTEAFF.

The chain uses TRBV5-4 and TRBJ2-3, with D unresolved. V was clipped by 7 bases and J by 0 bases, with 18 bases between them. CDR3 size: 16 residues. Germline V CDR1 and CDR2: SGHNT, YYREEE (reference sequence). CDR3 protein: CASRGTMSTSTDTQYF. CDR3 bases: TGTGCCAGCCGAGGCACAATGAGTACTAGCACAGATACGCAGTATTTT. Full variable domain (remainder filled in from reference TRBV5-4 and TRBJ2-3): ETGVTQSPTHLIKTRGQQVTLRCSSQSGHNTVSWYQQALGQGPQFIFQYYREEENGRGNFPPRFSGLQFPNYSSELNVNALELDDSALYLCASRGTMSTSTDTQYFGPGTRLTVL.

The chain recombines TRBV6-6 with TRBJ2-5; D not certain. The V and J ends lost 2 bases and 2 bases respectively, with 15 bases between them. The CDR3 runs 16 residues. Looked up from germline, CDR1 is MNHNY and CDR2 is SVGAGI (reference sequence). The CDR3 here is CASSYLGGQGQETQYF. Here the CDR3 DNA reads TGTGCCAGCAGTTACCTGGGTGGTCAAGGACAAGAGACCCAGTACTTC.

The J gene is TRBJ1-1, the V gene TRBV11-2, with a tentative D call TRBD1 (5 bases). The CDR3 runs 15 residues. Germline CDR1 is SGHAT and CDR2 is FQNNGV. Trimming stripped 7 bases from V and 1 base from J, with 16 bases between. The CDR3 region has the DNA TGTGCCAGCACCTTGAACGGGGCAAGGAACACTGAAGCTTTCTTT. This encodes CASTLNGARNTEAFF.

This chain connects TRBV18 to TRBJ1-5; 8 bases agree with TRBD1. This CDR3 comprises 15 residues. V lost 5 bases and J lost 3; bases outside the gene matches: 6. CDR1 and CDR2 from the germline V gene are KGHSH and LQKENI. CDR3 sequence (DNA): TGTGCCAGCTCAATTTCAGGGGGCGCCAATCAGCCCCAGCATTTT. Its protein is CASSISGGANQPQHF.

Here the CDR3 DNA reads TGTGCCAGCAGTGAAGCACTCCCGGGGATGGGGAACACCGGGGAGCTGTTTTTT. Amino acid sequence: CASSEALPGMGNTGELFF. The chain is built from TRBV2 and TRBJ2-2, with D possibly TRBD2 on 5 matching bases. Germline-derived CDR1 and CDR2 are SNHLY and FYNNEI. V lost 0 bases and J lost 1, with 15 bases in between. The CDR3 totals 18 residues.

This rearrangement joins TRBV6-5 to TRBJ2-7; D is perhaps TRBD2 (6 bases). The germline CDR1 and CDR2 sequences are MNHEY and SVGAGI. The CDR3 has 12 amino acids. V was trimmed by 6 bases and J by 11 bases, leaving 17 bases between them. Written as DNA, the CDR3 is TGTGCCAGCAGAATCGGACGGGAGCCGGAGTACTTC. Translated, it gives CASRIGREPEYF.